These 3 T cell receptor beta chains came from one sample sequenced in a study of blood T cell repertoires in COVID-19. Sequencing was performed with immunoSEQ multiplex PCR; in TCRdb, only in-frame clones are kept and a portion is missing. The sample lists some 300,000 clones; roughly 87% were seen once. The specimen sequenced was PBMCs or T cells enriched from blood (not recorded which). The receptors shown here come from a woman aged 30 to 39 who had recovered from COVID-19.

This sequence joins TRBV7-5 and TRBJ2-7; TRBD1 reflects the table's D call only, with no check against the DNA. TRBV7-5 is given as a pseudogene. The CDR3 totals 16 residues. The CDR3 reads CVRSLVIGAVLYEQYF. DNA for the CDR3: TGTGTCAGAAGCTTAGTCATAGGGGCAGTACTCTACGAGCAGTACTTC.

The chain carries TRBV2 and TRBJ2-1, with 10 bases identical to TRBD2. Germline V gene sequence: CDR1 SNHLY, CDR2 FYNNEI. The CDR3 contains 15 residues. Trimming at V came to 2 bases and at J to 7 bases, leaving 5 bases not matched to a gene. The CDR3, as DNA: TGTGCCAGCAGTGAAAAGCGGGGGGGTTATAATGAGCAGTTCTTC. This codes for CASSEKRGGYNEQFF. Full variable domain (outside the CDR3, taken from reference TRBV2 and TRBJ2-1): EPEVTQTPSHQVTQMGQEVILRCVPISNHLYFYWYRQILGQKVEFLVSFYNNEISEKSEIFDDQFSVERPDGSNFTLKIRSTKLEDSAMYFCASSEKRGGYNEQFFGPGTRLTVL.

The chain is built from TRBV12-3 or TRBV12-4 and TRBJ1-2; no clear D gene. CDR3 length equals 11 residues. V lost 5 bases and J lost 7, with 8 bases in between. CDR3 in amino acids: CASSLESGYTF. CDR3 sequence (DNA): TGTGCCAGCAGTCTCGAGAGTGGCTACACCTTC.